This record looks at one T cell receptor beta chain sequence and its context. Its cognate antigen is unknown. The entry originates in a study of CD8 T cells in ankylosing spondylitis. Study-wide findings and caveats: What appeared characteristic of ankylosing spondylitis blood was a TCR beta motif of fewer than ten highly homologous variants. Clones linked to disease were reported to show significant enrichment in matched ankylosing spondylitis synovial fluid. CD8+ by phenotype, disease-linked clones were relatively rare in peripheral blood.

Using quantitative 5'-RACE with molecular barcodes, the authors made TCR beta libraries. In TCRdb, the 5' RACE reads were re-called with MiXCR into one record per CDR3 protein. This table holds 500,000 to 550,000 distinct CDR3 sequences, 10% to 15% found once. This CDR3 is built from 15 residues. CDR1 and CDR2 (germline): DFQATT, SNEGSKA (reference sequence). V lost 2 bases, J lost 4 bases, and 9 bases stayed unmatched. Sequenced input: blood, either unsorted or a sorted T cell fraction (not recorded which). This clonotype was obtained from a male donor with ankylosing spondylitis. The chain employs TRBV20-1 and TRBJ2-3, with TRBD2 matching over 7 bases. This CDR3 reads CSARPSGARADTQYF. The DNA of the CDR3 is TGCAGTGCTAGACCAAGCGGGGCCCGCGCAGATACGCAGTATTTT.